This entry lists 11 T cell receptor beta chains sequenced from one sample in a study of tumor and adjacent non-tumor tissue in lung cancer. This sample's RNA came from whole unsorted tissue. Three rounds of nested PCR, following a modified ARM-PCR protocol, produced the TCRbeta library. TCRdb re-called the multiplex PCR reads with MiXCR, one entry per CDR3 protein. Of over 110,000 distinct CDR3 sequences listed, roughly 66% are singletons. The sample consisted of lung tumor tissue. These receptors were collected from a man aged 60 to 69 with small cell lung cancer.

The count of this clonotype is one. J is TRBJ2-5 and V is TRBV19; D not resolved. Germline-derived CDR1 and CDR2 are LNHDA and SQIVND (reference sequence). The CDR3 covers 13 residues. Trimming took 5 bases from V and 3 from J, leaving 10 bases between them. CDR3 sequence (DNA): TGTGCCAGTAGTGGACGCGTCGAAGAGACCCAGTACTTC. As protein: CASSGRVEETQYF.

Worth noting for this clonotype: A much larger clone differs from this one at a single base, so this may be a read error. The V gene is TRBV12-2, the J gene TRBJ2-3; TRBD1 reflects the table's D call only, with no check against the DNA. TRBV12-2 is annotated as a pseudogene. The CDR3 runs to 15 residues. This CDR3 reads CASRLLSRTADTQYF. CDR3 nucleotides: TGTGCAAGTCGCTTACTCTCCCGGACCGCAGATACGCAGTATTTT.

Details on this clonotype: One end of the junction varies from germline; a read error may be responsible. This chain connects TRBV6-5 to TRBJ2-2, with unresolved D. Germline V gene sequence: CDR1 MNHEY, CDR2 SVGAGI. The CDR3 spans 17 residues. CDR3 sequence: CASCYSIRLANTGELFF. The DNA of the CDR3 is TGTGCCAGCTGTTACTCGATCCGATTGGCTAATACCGGGGAGCTGTTTTTT.

For this clonotype: A much larger clone differs from this one at a single base, so this may be a read error. This chain connects TRBV13 to TRBJ2-1; D uncertain. This CDR3 comprises 13 residues. Germline CDR1 is PRHDT and CDR2 is FYEKMQ (reference sequence). CDR3 coding DNA: TGTACCAGCAGCCCCAGACTTGATAATGAGCAGTTCTTC. Its translation: CTSSPRLDNEQFF.

Details on this clonotype: The CDR3 carries no conserved terminal phenylalanine or tryptophan, so it likely arises from a read error. No DNA is shown, since the ends of the CDR3 on it are uncertain; the CDR3 is the one TCRdb lists. J is TRBJ2-1 and V is TRBV2; the table assigns TRBD2, which was not confirmed against the DNA. The CDR3 contains 11 residues when both ends are counted. Per germline, CDR1 SNHLY and CDR2 FYNNEI. The chain's CDR3 is CASSEGGSNRL.

This clonotype occurred a few times. The V and J genes are TRBV6-5 and TRBJ2-7; 8 bases fit TRBD2. The V gene end was trimmed by 7 bases and the J gene end by 2 bases; junction bases not matched to a gene: 7. CDR3 length: 14 residues. CDR1 and CDR2 (germline): MNHEY, SVGAGI. In DNA form, the CDR3 reads TGTGCCAGCAAAAGGAGGCGGGAGGCCTACGAGCAGTACGTC. This sequence encodes CASKRRREAYEQYV.

This clonotype was recorded many times. J is TRBJ2-5 and V is TRBV12-3 or TRBV12-4; the match to TRBD1 covers 11 bases. Trimming cost V 8 bases and J 5 bases; bases outside gene matches: 4. The CDR3 consists of 13 residues. The CDR3 spells CASRTGGWETQYF. The CDR3 bases are TGTGCCAGCCGGACAGGGGGCTGGGAGACCCAGTACTTC.

This clonotype was found a few times. The V gene is TRBV12-3 or TRBV12-4, the J gene TRBJ2-3; D is possibly TRBD2 (6 bases). The V gene lost 4 bases and the J gene lost 2 bases, with 13 bases spanning the gap. The CDR3 runs to 15 residues. The CDR3 DNA reads TGTGCCAGCAGTTCCGGGCGGGGCCACACAGATACGCAGTATTTT. Amino acid sequence: CASSSGRGHTDTQYF.

As for this clonotype: The junction departs from the called germline gene at one end, perhaps through a read error. The rearrangement joins TRBV6-5 to TRBJ1-5; D gene unclear. This CDR3 has 12 amino acids. The germline CDR1 and CDR2 sequences are MNHEY and SVGAGI. DNA of the CDR3: TGTGCCAGCAGTTTCCATAATCAGCTCCAGCATTTT. Translation gives CASSFHNQLQHF.

With regard to this clonotype: The final CDR3 position lacks the conserved phenylalanine or tryptophan, pointing to a likely read error. The chain has TRBV28 and TRBJ1-1; the D gene is possibly TRBD1 (5 bases). This CDR3 is 14 amino acids long. V lost 3 bases to trimming and J lost 10 bases, with 18 bases between them. CDR1 is MDHEN, CDR2 SYDVKM, per germline. CDR3 protein: CASSFSWGRRGAFI. CDR3 nucleotides: TGTGCCAGCAGTTTTTCGTGGGGCAGGAGAGGAGCTTTCATT.

Only a few counts were recorded for this clonotype. At one end the junction does not follow the germline gene, possibly because of a read error. The V call is TRBV11-2, the J call TRBJ1-4, with D perhaps TRBD1 (6 bases). The germline V gene has CDR1 SGHAT and CDR2 FQNNGV. This CDR3 is built from 14 residues. CDR3 nucleotide sequence: TGTGCCAGTAGCTTGACCGGGGGGCTTGAAAAACTGTTTTTT. Translation gives CASSLTGGLEKLFF.